This T cell receptor beta chain was observed in a study of regulatory T cells in long-lasting Graves disease. The CDR3 length is 13 residues. Germline lookup yields CDR1 SQVTM and CDR2 ANQGSEA. With 3 bases removed from V and 4 bases from J, the gap between germline ends came to 12 bases. The sample holds many counts of this clonotype. Described time point: newly diagnosed GD, antithyroid drugs for less than 3 months. The authors made the TCR library using RNA they extracted from PBMCs. iRepertoire HTBI primers and Arm-PCR of CDR3 regions built TCR beta libraries. MiXCR, run by TCRdb on the multiplex PCR reads, gives a single entry per CDR3 protein. The repertoire holds about 540,000 distinct CDR3 sequences, with roughly 14% as singletons. Another study also made use of these data, one on T cells in Graves' hyperthyroidism and ophthalmopathy.

The material sequenced was peripheral blood mononuclear cells (PBMCs), taken at new diagnosis, from a patient treated with antithyroid drugs. This TCR was sampled from a man aged 25-40 years with Graves disease. V gene TRBV29-1 combines with J gene TRBJ1-1, with D possibly matching TRBD1 (5 bases). The CDR3 region has the DNA TGCAGCGTTGACGGGCAGGGAACCACTGAAGCTTTCTTT. Translation: CSVDGQGTTEAFF.